This T cell receptor beta chain was sequenced during a study of persistence of HIV-infected CD4 T cells. Across the study: Median time on suppressive ART was more than seven years.

Stimulation used 8 to 10 ug/mL lysate from CMV-infected fibroblasts. CD4+ T cells upregulating both CD40 ligand and CD69 were sorted as responding cells. Per the germline V gene, CDR1 is SGHNT and CDR2 is YYREEE (reference sequence). The CDR3 is made up of 14 amino acids. This clone was seen only a few times. The target antigen is unknown. Its ends do not fully match the called genes, so a read error is possible. The immunoSEQ assay was version 4, run in survey mode. The table came from immunoSEQ multiplex PCR; TCRdb's copy has only in-frame clones and leaves some out. The repertoire holds fewer than 6,000 clones, with about 61% as singletons.

The TCR sequence derives from an adult man with HIV who was CMV-seropositive. The rearrangement uses TRBV5-4 and TRBJ1-1, with D perhaps TRBD1 (5 bases). The sequencing used CD4+ T cells sorted from PBMCs after roughly 17-hour stimulation, collected from a patient who received antiretroviral therapy. CDR3: CASSPKGDSTTATF. CDR3 coding DNA: TGTGCCAGCAGCCCGAAAGGGGACTCCACAACAGCGACCTTT. Complete variable domain (other parts from reference TRBV5-4 and TRBJ1-1): ETGVTQSPTHLIKTRGQQVTLRCSSQSGHNTVSWYQQALGQGPQFIFQYYREEENGRGNFPPRFSGLQFPNYSSELNVNALELDDSALYLCASSPKGDSTTATFGQGTRLTVV.